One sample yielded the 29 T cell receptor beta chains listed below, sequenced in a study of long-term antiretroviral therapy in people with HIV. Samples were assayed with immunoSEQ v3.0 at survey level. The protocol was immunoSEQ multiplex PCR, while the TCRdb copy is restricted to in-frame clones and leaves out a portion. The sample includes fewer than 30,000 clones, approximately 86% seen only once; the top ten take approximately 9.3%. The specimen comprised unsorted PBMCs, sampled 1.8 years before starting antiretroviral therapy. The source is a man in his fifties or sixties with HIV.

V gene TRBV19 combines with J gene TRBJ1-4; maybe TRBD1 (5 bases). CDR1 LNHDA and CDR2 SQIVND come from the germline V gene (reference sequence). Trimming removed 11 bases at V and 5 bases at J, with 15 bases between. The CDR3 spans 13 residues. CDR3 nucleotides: TGTGCCGTCACTCAGGGCCCGAATGAAAAACTGTTTTTT. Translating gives CAVTQGPNEKLFF.

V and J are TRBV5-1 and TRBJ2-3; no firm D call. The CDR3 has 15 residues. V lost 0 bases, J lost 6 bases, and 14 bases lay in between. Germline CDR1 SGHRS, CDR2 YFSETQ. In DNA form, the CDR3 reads TGCGCCAGCAGCTTGGAGGGCCTCCCCGGGGATACGCAGTATTTT. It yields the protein CASSLEGLPGDTQYF. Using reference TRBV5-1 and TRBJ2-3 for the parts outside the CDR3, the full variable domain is KAGVTQTPRYLIKTRGQQVTLSCSPISGHRSVSWYQQTPGQGLQFLFEYFSETQRNKGNFPGRFSGRQFSNSRSEMNVSTLELGDSALYLCASSLEGLPGDTQYFGPGTRLTVL.

The CDR3 DNA follows: TGCAGCGTTGAGGGGGACCGTTTCACAGATACGCAGTATTTT. Translation gives CSVEGDRFTDTQYF. The chain joins TRBV29-1 to TRBJ2-3; D tentatively fits TRBD1 or TRBD2 (5 bases each). Trimming removed 3 bases from V and 2 bases from J, with 12 bases in between. The germline CDR1 and CDR2 sequences are SQVTM and ANQGSEA. The CDR3 totals 14 residues.

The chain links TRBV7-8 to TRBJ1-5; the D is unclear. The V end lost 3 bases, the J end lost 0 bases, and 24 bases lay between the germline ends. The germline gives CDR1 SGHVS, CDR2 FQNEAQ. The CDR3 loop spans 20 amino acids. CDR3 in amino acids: CASSFNKNTAATPSNQPQHF. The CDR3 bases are TGTGCCAGCAGCTTCAATAAAAATACGGCAGCTACACCTAGCAATCAGCCCCAGCATTTT.

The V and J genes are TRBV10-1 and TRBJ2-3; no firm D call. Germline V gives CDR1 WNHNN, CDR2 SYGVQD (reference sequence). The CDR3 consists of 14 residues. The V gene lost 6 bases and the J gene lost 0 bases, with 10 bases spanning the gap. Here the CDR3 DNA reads TGCGCCAGCAGCAGGACGGACAGCACAGATACGCAGTATTTT. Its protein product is CASSRTDSTDTQYF.

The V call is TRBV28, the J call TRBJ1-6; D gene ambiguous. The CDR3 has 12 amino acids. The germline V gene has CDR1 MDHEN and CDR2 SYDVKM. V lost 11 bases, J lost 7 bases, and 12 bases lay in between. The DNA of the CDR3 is TGTGCCGCCGGAGGGAACAATTCACCCCTCCACTTT. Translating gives CAAGGNNSPLHF.

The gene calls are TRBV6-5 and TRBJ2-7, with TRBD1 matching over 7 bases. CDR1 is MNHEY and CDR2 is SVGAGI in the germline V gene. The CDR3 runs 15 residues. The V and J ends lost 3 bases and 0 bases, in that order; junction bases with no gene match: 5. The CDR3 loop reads CASSYRRQGSYEQYF. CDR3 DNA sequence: TGTGCCAGCAGTTATAGGCGACAGGGCTCCTACGAGCAGTACTTC.

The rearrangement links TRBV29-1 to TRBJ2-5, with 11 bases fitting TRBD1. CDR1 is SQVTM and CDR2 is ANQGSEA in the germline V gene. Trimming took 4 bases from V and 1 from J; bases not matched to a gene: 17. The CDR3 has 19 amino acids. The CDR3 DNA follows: TGCAGCGTTGTTGTAGGACAGGGGGCTTTTGGGGTTCGCCAAGAGACCCAGTACTTC. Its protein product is CSVVVGQGAFGVRQETQYF.

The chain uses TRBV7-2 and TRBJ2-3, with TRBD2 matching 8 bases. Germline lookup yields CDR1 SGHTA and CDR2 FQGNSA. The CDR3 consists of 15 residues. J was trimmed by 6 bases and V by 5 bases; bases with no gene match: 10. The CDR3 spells CASSMSGGGWDTQYF. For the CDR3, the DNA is TGTGCCAGCAGCATGAGCGGGGGAGGGTGGGATACGCAGTATTTT.

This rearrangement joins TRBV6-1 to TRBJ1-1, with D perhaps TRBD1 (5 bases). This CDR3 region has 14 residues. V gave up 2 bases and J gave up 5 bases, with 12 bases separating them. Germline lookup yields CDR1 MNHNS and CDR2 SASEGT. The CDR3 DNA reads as TGTGCCAGCAGTGAATTGGGGGGTTCAACTGAAGCTTTCTTT. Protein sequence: CASSELGGSTEAFF.

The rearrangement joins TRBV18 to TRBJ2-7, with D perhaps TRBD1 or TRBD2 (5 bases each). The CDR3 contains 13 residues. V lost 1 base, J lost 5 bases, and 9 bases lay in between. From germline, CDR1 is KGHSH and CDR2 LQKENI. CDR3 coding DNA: TGTGCCAGCTCACCACGGGGGTTCGACGAGCAGTACTTC. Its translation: CASSPRGFDEQYF.

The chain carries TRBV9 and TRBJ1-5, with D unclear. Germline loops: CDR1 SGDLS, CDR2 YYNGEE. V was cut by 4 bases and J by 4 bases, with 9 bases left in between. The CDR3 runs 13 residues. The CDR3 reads CASSSSGNQPQHF. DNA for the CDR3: TGTGCCAGCAGCTCAAGTGGGAATCAGCCCCAGCATTTT.

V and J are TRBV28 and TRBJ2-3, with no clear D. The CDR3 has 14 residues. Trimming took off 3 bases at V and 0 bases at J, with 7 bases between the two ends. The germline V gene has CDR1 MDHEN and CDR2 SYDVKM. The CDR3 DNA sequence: TGTGCCAGCAGTTTGGACGTAAGCACAGATACGCAGTATTTT. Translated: CASSLDVSTDTQYF.

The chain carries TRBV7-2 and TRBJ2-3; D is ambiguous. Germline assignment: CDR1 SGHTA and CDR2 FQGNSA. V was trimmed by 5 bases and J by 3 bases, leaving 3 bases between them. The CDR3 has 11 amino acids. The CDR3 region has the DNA TGTGCCAGCAGCCCAACAGATACGCAGTATTTT. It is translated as CASSPTDTQYF.

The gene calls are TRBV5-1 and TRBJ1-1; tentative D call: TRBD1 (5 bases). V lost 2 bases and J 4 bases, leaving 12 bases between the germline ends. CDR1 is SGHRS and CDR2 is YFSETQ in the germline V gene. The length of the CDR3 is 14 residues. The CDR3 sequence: CASSFQGSSTEAFF. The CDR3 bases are TGCGCCAGCAGCTTTCAGGGTTCGTCCACTGAAGCTTTCTTT.

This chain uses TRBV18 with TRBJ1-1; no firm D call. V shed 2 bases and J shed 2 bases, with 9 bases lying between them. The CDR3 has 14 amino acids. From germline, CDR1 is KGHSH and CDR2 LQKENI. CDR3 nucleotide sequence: TGTGCCAGCTCACCATTTAACGGCAACACTGAAGCTTTCTTT. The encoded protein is CASSPFNGNTEAFF.

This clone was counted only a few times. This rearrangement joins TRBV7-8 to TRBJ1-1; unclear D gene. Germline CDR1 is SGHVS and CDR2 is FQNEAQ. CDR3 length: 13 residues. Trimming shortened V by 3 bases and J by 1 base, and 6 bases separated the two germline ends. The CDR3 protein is CASSFRENTEAFF. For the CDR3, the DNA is TGTGCCAGCAGCTTTCGGGAGAACACTGAAGCTTTCTTT.

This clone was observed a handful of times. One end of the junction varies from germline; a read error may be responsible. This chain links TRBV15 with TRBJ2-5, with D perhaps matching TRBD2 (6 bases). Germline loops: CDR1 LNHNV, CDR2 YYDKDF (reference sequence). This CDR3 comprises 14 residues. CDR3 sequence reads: CATSRGGEQGTQYF. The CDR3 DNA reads TGTGCCACCAGCAGAGGGGGGGAGCAAGGGACCCAGTACTTC.

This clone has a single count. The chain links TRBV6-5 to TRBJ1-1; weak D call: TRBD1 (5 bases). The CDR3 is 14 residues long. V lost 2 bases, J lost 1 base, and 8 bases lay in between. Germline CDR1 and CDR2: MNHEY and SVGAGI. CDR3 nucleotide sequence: TGTGCCAGCAGTTACGACAGCCGGAACACTGAAGCTTTCTTT. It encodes CASSYDSRNTEAFF.

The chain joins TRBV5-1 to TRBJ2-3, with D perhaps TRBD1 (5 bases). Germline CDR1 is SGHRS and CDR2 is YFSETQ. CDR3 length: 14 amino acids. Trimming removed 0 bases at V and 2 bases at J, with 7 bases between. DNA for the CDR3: TGCGCCAGCAGCTTGGGACAGATCACAGATACGCAGTATTTT. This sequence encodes CASSLGQITDTQYF.

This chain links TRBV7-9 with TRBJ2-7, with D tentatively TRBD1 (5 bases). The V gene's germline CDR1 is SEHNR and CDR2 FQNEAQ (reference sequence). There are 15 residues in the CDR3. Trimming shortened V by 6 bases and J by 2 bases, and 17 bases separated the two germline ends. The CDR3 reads CASSSVRVGTYEQYF. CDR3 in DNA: TGTGCCAGCAGTTCAGTCAGGGTGGGGACCTACGAGCAGTACTTC.

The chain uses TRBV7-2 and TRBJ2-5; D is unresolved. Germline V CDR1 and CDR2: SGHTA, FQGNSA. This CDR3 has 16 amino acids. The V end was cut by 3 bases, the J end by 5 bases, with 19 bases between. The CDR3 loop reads CASSFGPQVSRETQYF. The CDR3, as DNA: TGTGCCAGCAGCTTTGGTCCTCAGGTTTCCCGGGAGACCCAGTACTTC. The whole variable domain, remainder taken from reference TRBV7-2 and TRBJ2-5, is GAGVSQSPSNKVTEKGKDVELRCDPISGHTALYWYRQSLGQGLEFLIYFQGNSAPDKSGLPSDRFSAERTGGSVSTLTIQRTQQEDSAVYLCASSFGPQVSRETQYFGPGTRLLVL.

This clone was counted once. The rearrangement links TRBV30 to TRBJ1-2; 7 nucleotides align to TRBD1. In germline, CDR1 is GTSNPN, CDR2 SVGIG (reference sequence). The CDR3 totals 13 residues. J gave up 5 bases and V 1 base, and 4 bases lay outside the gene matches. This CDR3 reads CAWSEGAWYGYTF. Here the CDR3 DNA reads TGTGCCTGGAGTGAGGGGGCTTGGTATGGCTACACCTTC. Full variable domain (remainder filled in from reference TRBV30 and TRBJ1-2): SQTIHQWPATLVQPVGSPLSLECTVEGTSNPNLYWYRQAAGRGLQLLFYSVGIGQISSEVPQNLSASRPQDRQFILSSKKLLLSDSGFYLCAWSEGAWYGYTFGSGTRLTVV.

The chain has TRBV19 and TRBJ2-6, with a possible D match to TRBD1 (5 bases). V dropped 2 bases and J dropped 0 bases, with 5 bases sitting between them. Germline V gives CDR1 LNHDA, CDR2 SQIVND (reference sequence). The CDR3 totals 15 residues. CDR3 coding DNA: TGTGCCAGTAGTATAACAGGCTCTGGGGCCAACGTCCTGACTTTC. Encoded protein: CASSITGSGANVLTF.

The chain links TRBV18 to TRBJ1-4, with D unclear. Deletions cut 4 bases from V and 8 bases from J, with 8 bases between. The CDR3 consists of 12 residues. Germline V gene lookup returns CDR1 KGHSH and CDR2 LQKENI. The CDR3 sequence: CASSLLPEKLFF. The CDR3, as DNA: TGTGCCAGCTCACTCCTCCCAGAAAAACTGTTTTTT.

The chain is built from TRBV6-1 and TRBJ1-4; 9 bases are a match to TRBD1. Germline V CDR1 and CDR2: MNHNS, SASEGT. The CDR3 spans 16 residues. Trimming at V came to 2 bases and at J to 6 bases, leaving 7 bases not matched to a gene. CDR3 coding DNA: TGTGCCAGCAGTGAAAAATCGGGACAGGGTGATGAAAAACTGTTTTTT. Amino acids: CASSEKSGQGDEKLFF.

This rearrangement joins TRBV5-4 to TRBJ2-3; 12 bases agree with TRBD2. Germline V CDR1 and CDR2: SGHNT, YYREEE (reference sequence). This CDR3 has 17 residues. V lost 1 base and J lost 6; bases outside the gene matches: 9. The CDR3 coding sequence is TGTGCCAGCAGCTTGACCCCTAGCGGGAGGGCCATGGATACGCAGTATTTT. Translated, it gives CASSLTPSGRAMDTQYF.

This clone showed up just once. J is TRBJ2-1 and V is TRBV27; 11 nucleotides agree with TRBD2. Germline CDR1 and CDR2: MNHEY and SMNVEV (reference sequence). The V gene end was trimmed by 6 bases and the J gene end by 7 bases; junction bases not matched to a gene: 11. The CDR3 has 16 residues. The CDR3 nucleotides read TGTGCCAGCAGCCTTTCCGGGACTAGCGGTAATAATGAGCAGTTCTTC. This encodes CASSLSGTSGNNEQFF.

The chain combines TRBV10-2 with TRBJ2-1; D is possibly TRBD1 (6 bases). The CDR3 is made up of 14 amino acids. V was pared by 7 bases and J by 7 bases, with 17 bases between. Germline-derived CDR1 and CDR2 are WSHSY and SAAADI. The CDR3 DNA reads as TGCGCCAGCATGGGGGCGACCAGGAGAAATGAGCAGTTCTTC. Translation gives CASMGATRRNEQFF.